This T cell receptor (beta chain) was observed in a study of cytomegalovirus exposure and HLA in healthy donors. Overall study findings and caveats: One variant, a missense change in DCLRE1C, was linked in a later analysis to TCR beta V- and J-gene trimming.

This clone appeared a single time. Its antigen is still unknown. With V trimmed by 0 bases and J by 2 bases, 8 bases remained unmatched. CDR1 and CDR2 (germline): SGHVS, FNYEAQ. The CDR3 has 18 residues. PCR involved 60 Vbeta and 13 Jbeta primers. In the study's own analysis: It was a later analysis that counted about 80 million unique TCR beta chains, of which roughly 11 million were shared. The data were produced by immunoSEQ multiplex PCR, yet TCRdb's version contains in-frame clones alone and is incomplete. Clone size and V and J calls were adopted from that table, with D and trimming inferred from the DNA. This sample yields some 270,000 clones, of which 75% to 90% are seen a single time; around 0.33% belongs to the top ten.

The rearrangement joins TRBV7-6 to TRBJ2-2; 8 bases match TRBD2. The source of this sequence is a girl aged 2 to 9 in good health and CMV-seronegative. The sequenced sample consisted of PBMCs. CDR3 loop: CASSLAPAGAQNTGELFF. For the CDR3, the DNA is TGTGCCAGCAGCTTAGCCCCAGCGGGGGCCCAAAACACCGGGGAGCTGTTTTTT.